This T cell receptor beta chain was retrieved from a study of cytomegalovirus exposure and HLA in healthy donors. Study-level points and caveats: The authors later found HLA-associated TCR beta chains more clonally expanded than equally common others. Beyond CMV serostatus, there was no information to go on about immune exposure.

Use of 60 Vbeta and 13 Jbeta primers characterized the PCR. Sequencing was performed with immunoSEQ multiplex PCR; in TCRdb, only in-frame clones are kept and a portion is missing. The sample gives about 120,000 clones, roughly 78% of which show up once; 2.5% to 3.5% is in the top ten. Concerning this clone: The antigen remains undetermined.

The sequence came from a male donor in good health and CMV-seronegative. Specimen: PBMCs.

Written as DNA, the CDR3 is TGTGCCAGCAGCGTTGGGGGGACGCCCTCTGGGGCCAACGTCCTGACTTTC. Residues: CASSVGGTPSGANVLTF. The genes are TRBV9 and TRBJ2-6; D possibly corresponds to TRBD2 (6 bases). The CDR3 is 17 amino acids. Germline CDR1 and CDR2: SGDLS and YYNGEE. The V end lost 2 bases, the J end lost 0 bases, and 12 bases lay between the germline ends. The complete variable domain, with remaining parts taken from reference TRBV9 and TRBJ2-6, reads DSGVTQTPKHLITATGQRVTLRCSPRSGDLSVYWYQQSLDQGLQFLIQYYNGEERAKGNILERFSAQQFPDLHSELNLSSLELGDSALYFCASSVGGTPSGANVLTFGAGSRLTVL.